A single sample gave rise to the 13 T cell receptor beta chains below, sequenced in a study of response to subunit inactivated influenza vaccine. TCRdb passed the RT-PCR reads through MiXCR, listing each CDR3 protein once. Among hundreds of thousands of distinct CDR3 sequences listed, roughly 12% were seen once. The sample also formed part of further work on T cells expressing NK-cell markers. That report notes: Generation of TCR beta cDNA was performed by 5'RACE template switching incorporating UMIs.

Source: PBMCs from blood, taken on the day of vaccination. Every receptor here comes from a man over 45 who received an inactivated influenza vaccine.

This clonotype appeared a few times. Here the CDR3 reads CASSQDQSPGTDTQYF. In nucleotides, the CDR3 is TGCGCCAGCAGCCAAGATCAGAGTCCTGGCACAGATACGCAGTATTTT. The chain joins TRBV4-1 to TRBJ2-3; D is undetermined. Germline V CDR1 and CDR2: MGHRA, YSYEKL. V dropped 0 bases and J dropped 1 base, with 11 bases sitting between them. The CDR3 is made up of 16 amino acids.

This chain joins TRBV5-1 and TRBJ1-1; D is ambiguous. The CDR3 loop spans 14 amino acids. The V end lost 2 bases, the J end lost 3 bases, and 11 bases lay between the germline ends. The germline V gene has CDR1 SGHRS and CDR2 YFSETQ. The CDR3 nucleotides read TGCGCCAGCAGCTTTCCGGCCGCGGACACTGAAGCTTTCTTT. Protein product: CASSFPAADTEAFF. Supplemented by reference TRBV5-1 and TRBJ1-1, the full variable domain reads KAGVTQTPRYLIKTRGQQVTLSCSPISGHRSVSWYQQTPGQGLQFLFEYFSETQRNKGNFPGRFSGRQFSNSRSEMNVSTLELGDSALYLCASSFPAADTEAFFGQGTRLTVV.

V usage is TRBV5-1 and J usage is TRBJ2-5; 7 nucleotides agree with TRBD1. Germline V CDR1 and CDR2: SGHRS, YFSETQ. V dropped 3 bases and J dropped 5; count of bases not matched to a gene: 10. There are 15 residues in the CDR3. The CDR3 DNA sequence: TGCGCCAGCAGCTACTTGACAGGGTCGGACGAGACCCAGTACTTC. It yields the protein CASSYLTGSDETQYF.

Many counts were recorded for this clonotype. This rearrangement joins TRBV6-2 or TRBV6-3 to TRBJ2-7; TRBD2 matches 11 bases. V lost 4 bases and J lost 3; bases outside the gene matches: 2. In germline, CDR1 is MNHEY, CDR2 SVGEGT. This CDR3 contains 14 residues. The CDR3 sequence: CASSLTSGIYEQYF. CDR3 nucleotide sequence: TGTGCCAGCAGTTTGACTAGCGGGATCTACGAGCAGTACTTC.

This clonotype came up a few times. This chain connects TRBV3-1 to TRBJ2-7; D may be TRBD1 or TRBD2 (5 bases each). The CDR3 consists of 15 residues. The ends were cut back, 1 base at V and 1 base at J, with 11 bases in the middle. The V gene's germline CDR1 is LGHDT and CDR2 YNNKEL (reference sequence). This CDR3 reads CASSQGDGKSYEQYF. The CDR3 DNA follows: TGTGCCAGCAGCCAAGGGGACGGGAAATCCTACGAGCAGTACTTC.

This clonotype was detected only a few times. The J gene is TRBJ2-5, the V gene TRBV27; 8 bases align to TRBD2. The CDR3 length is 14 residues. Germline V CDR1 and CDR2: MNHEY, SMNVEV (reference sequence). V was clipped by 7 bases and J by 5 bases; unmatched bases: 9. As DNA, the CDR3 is TGTGCCAGCAAAACCCTAGCGGGTCGGGAGACCCAGTACTTC. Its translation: CASKTLAGRETQYF.

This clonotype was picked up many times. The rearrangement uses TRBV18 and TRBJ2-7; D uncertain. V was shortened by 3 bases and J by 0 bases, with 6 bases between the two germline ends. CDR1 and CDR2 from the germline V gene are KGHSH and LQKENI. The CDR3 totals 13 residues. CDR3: CASSPGYSYEQYF. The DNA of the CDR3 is TGTGCCAGCTCACCCGGTTACTCCTACGAGCAGTACTTC.

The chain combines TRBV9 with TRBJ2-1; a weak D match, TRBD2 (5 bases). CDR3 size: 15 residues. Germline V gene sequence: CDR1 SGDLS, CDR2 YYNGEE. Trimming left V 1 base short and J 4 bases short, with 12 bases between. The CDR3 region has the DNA TGTGCCAGCAGCGTAAGTAGAGGGATTTACAATGAGCAGTTCTTC. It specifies CASSVSRGIYNEQFF.

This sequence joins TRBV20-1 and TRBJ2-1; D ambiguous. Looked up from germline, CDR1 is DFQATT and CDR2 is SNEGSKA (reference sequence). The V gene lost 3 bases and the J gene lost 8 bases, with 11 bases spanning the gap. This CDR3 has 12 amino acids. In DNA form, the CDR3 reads TGCAGTGCTAGTAGTACCCTTGATGAGCAGTTCTTC. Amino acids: CSASSTLDEQFF.

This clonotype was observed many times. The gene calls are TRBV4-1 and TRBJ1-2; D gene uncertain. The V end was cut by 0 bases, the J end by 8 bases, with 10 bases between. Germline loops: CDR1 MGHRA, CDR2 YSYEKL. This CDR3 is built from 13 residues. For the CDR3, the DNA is TGCGCCAGCAGCCAAGAGTGGGGAGGAGGCTACACCTTC. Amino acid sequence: CASSQEWGGGYTF.

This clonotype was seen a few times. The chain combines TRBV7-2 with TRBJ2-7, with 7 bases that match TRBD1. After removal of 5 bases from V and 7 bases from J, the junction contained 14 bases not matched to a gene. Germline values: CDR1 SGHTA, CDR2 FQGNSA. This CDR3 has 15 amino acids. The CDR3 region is CASSANRGRTAEQYF. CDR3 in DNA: TGTGCCAGCAGCGCAAACAGGGGAAGGACTGCGGAGCAGTACTTC.

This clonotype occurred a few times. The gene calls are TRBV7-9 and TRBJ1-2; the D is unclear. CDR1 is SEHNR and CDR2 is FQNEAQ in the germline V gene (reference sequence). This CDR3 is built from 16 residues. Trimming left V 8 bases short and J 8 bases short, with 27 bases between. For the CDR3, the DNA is TGTGCCAGCGGAACCCCACTGGTTACGGTTATCGACGGCTACACCTTC. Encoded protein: CASGTPLVTVIDGYTF.

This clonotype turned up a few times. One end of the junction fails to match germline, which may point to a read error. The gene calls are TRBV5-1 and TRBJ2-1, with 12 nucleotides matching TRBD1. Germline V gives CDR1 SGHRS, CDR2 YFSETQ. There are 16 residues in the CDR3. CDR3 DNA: TGCGCCAGCAGGTTGGGACAGGGGGCAATCTACAATGAGCAGTTCTTC. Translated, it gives CASRLGQGAIYNEQFF. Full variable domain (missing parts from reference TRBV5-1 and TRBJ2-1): KAGVTQTPRYLIKTRGQQVTLSCSPISGHRSVSWYQQTPGQGLQFLFEYFSETQRNKGNFPGRFSGRQFSNSRSEMNVSTLELGDSALYLCASRLGQGAIYNEQFFGPGTRLTVL.